The 32 T cell receptor beta chains reported below all come from one sample, sequenced in a study of cytomegalovirus exposure and HLA in healthy donors. The PCR ran on 60 Vbeta and 13 Jbeta primers. TCRdb's copy holds only in-frame clones and misses some; the assay was immunoSEQ multiplex PCR. The sample holds approximately 100,000 clones, about nine tenths seen once. Specimen: PBMCs. These receptor sequences come from a man aged 30 to 39 in good health and CMV-seropositive.

The rearrangement joins TRBV2 to TRBJ1-3; D unclear. V was cut by 4 bases and J by 0 bases, with 7 bases left in between. CDR1 is SNHLY, CDR2 FYNNEI, per germline. CDR3 length equals 14 residues. The CDR3 coding sequence is TGTGCCAGCAGTGCGGTTGTCTCTGGAAACACCATATATTTT. Translating it yields CASSAVVSGNTIYF.

The chain has TRBV27 and TRBJ2-1; D not certain. CDR1 and CDR2 from the germline V gene are MNHEY and SMNVEV (reference sequence). CDR3 length: 15 amino acids. V was cut by 5 bases and J by 1 base, with 12 bases left in between. CDR3 DNA sequence: TGTGCCAGCAGTACTTCTAGAGCTTCCTACAATGAGCAGTTCTTC. Protein product: CASSTSRASYNEQFF.

This clone was observed many times. The chain links TRBV6-1 to TRBJ2-7; 12 bases match TRBD2. The V and J ends lost 1 base and 4 bases, in that order; junction bases with no gene match: 2. The CDR3 totals 15 residues. The germline V gene has CDR1 MNHNS and CDR2 SASEGT. CDR3 sequence reads: CASSEGLAGVYEQYF. The CDR3, as DNA: TGTGCCAGCAGTGAAGGACTAGCGGGAGTTTACGAGCAGTACTTC.

The chain has TRBV7-9 and TRBJ2-7; 12 bases are a match to TRBD1. Germline CDR1 is SEHNR and CDR2 is FQNEAQ (reference sequence). J gave up 5 bases and V 5 bases, and 10 bases lay outside the gene matches. The CDR3 totals 16 residues. Written as DNA, the CDR3 is TGTGCCAGCAGCCCCCGGGACAGGGGGCTAATTGACGAGCAGTACTTC. This gives the protein CASSPRDRGLIDEQYF.

This chain links TRBV19 with TRBJ2-2; 10 nucleotides align to TRBD2. The CDR3 contains 16 residues. After removal of 4 bases from V and 6 bases from J, the junction contained 8 bases not matched to a gene. The germline CDR1 and CDR2 sequences are LNHDA and SQIVND (reference sequence). The CDR3 DNA sequence: TGTGCCAGTAGTACGAGCGGGAGGGCCTCTTCCGGGGAGCTGTTTTTT. Its translation is CASSTSGRASSGELFF. The variable domain in full, with the rest retrieved from reference TRBV19 and TRBJ2-2, is DGGITQSPKYLFRKEGQNVTLSCEQNLNHDAMYWYRQDPGQGLRLIYYSQIVNDFQKGDIAEGYSVSREKKESFPLTVTSAQKNPTAFYLCASSTSGRASSGELFFGEGSRLTVL.

This sequence joins TRBV2 and TRBJ2-3; 10 bases are shared with TRBD2. CDR3 length: 14 residues. Germline CDR1 is SNHLY and CDR2 is FYNNEI. With V trimmed by 8 bases and J by 8 bases, 10 bases remained unmatched. This CDR3 is CASLLAGGPVTQYF. The CDR3, as DNA: TGTGCCAGCCTGTTAGCGGGAGGCCCTGTTACGCAGTATTTT.

V usage is TRBV9 and J usage is TRBJ2-3, with 7 positions matching TRBD2. Germline CDR1 is SGDLS and CDR2 is YYNGEE. The trim removed 0 bases at V and 1 base at J, leaving 5 bases unmatched. This CDR3 is 16 amino acids long. The chain's CDR3 is CASSVGASGGTDTQYF. Here the CDR3 DNA reads TGTGCCAGCAGCGTAGGGGCTAGCGGAGGCACAGATACGCAGTATTTT.

The chain uses TRBV10-2 and TRBJ1-1, with D maybe TRBD1 (6 bases). This CDR3 spans 14 amino acids. Deletions cut 6 bases from V and 1 base from J, with 12 bases between. CDR1 and CDR2 (germline): WSHSY, SAAADI. Here the CDR3 reads CASSEGGWNTEAFF. The DNA of the CDR3 is TGCGCCAGCAGCGAGGGGGGGTGGAACACTGAAGCTTTCTTT.

This sequence joins TRBV27 and TRBJ1-4; a possible D gene is TRBD1 (6 bases). The CDR3 loop spans 12 amino acids. CDR1 and CDR2 from the germline V gene are MNHEY and SMNVEV (reference sequence). The V gene lost 6 bases and the J gene lost 6 bases, with 8 bases spanning the gap. CDR3 loop: CASRQGYEKLFF. The CDR3 nucleotides read TGTGCCAGCAGACAGGGCTATGAAAAACTGTTTTTT.

CDR3 nucleotides: TGTGCCATCAATTCGGCCGGGTCCACAGATACGCAGTATTTT. This gives the protein CAINSAGSTDTQYF. The gene calls are TRBV10-3 and TRBJ2-3; D remains unclear. The germline gives CDR1 ENHRY, CDR2 SYGVKD. CDR3 size: 14 residues. Between the trimmed V and J ends, which lost 7 bases and 2 bases, there was a span of 13 bases.

The chain couples TRBV5-1 to TRBJ1-4, with D possibly being TRBD1 (6 bases). Looked up from germline, CDR1 is SGHRS and CDR2 is YFSETQ. The CDR3 totals 11 residues. Trimming removed 7 bases at V and 10 bases at J, with 11 bases between. The CDR3 DNA reads as TGCGCCAGCTCACAGGGCGGAAAACTGTTTTTT. Its protein product is CASSQGGKLFF.

The V and J genes are TRBV7-9 and TRBJ2-1, with a tentative D call TRBD1 (6 bases). From germline, CDR1 is SEHNR and CDR2 FQNEAQ (reference sequence). This CDR3 contains 15 residues. V dropped 2 bases and J dropped 4 bases, with 12 bases sitting between them. CDR3 nucleotide sequence: TGTGCCAGCAGCTTAACAGGGTCGGATTACAATGAGCAGTTCTTC. Its translation is CASSLTGSDYNEQFF.

V gene TRBV6-1 combines with J gene TRBJ2-5; 9 nucleotides align to TRBD1. The CDR3 spans 16 residues. Germline V lookup: CDR1 MNHNS, CDR2 SASEGT. The V gene end was trimmed by 0 bases and the J gene end by 3 bases; junction bases not matched to a gene: 5. As DNA, the CDR3 is TGTGCCAGCAGTGAAGCCCCGGGACAGGGAAAAGAGACCCAGTACTTC. Residues: CASSEAPGQGKETQYF.

The table lists this clone with a few counts. The chain has TRBV27 and TRBJ1-6, with D unresolved. The CDR3 has 15 residues. Germline loops: CDR1 MNHEY, CDR2 SMNVEV (reference sequence). Trimming cost V 2 bases and J 0 bases, with 5 bases left between them. The CDR3 DNA reads TGTGCCAGCAGTTTAAGGAGCTCCTATAATTCACCCCTCCACTTT. Encoded protein: CASSLRSSYNSPLHF.

The V gene is TRBV10-3, the J gene TRBJ2-1; TRBD2 is a possible D gene (6 bases). The V and J ends lost 5 bases and 6 bases respectively, with 14 bases between them. This CDR3 spans 14 amino acids. CDR1 ENHRY and CDR2 SYGVKD come from the germline V gene. DNA for the CDR3: TGTGCCATCAGTCCCGGGACTGTCCTCAATGAGCAGTTCTTC. This encodes CAISPGTVLNEQFF.

The chain uses TRBV28 and TRBJ2-7; 12 positions match TRBD2. The CDR3 covers 15 residues. Germline V CDR1 and CDR2: MDHEN, SYDVKM. After removal of 5 bases from V and 2 bases from J, the junction contained 4 bases not matched to a gene. The CDR3 spells CASSVSSGRAYEQYF. The DNA of the CDR3 is TGTGCCAGCAGTGTCTCTAGCGGGAGGGCCTACGAGCAGTACTTC.

V is TRBV7-2 and J is TRBJ2-3, with D possibly TRBD2 on 6 matching bases. There are 19 residues in the CDR3. V was pared by 5 bases and J by 4 bases, with 28 bases between. Germline CDR1 SGHTA, CDR2 FQGNSA. CDR3 coding DNA: TGTGCCAGCAGCCGCGAGAGGGCTAGCGCCCTTGATGGCGCAGATACGCAGTATTTT. The encoded protein is CASSRERASALDGADTQYF. Complete variable domain (other parts from reference TRBV7-2 and TRBJ2-3): GAGVSQSPSNKVTEKGKDVELRCDPISGHTALYWYRQSLGQGLEFLIYFQGNSAPDKSGLPSDRFSAERTGGSVSTLTIQRTQQEDSAVYLCASSRERASALDGADTQYFGPGTRLTVL.

The chain has TRBV21-1 and TRBJ1-3; whether TRBD1, the table's D call, matches the DNA was not checked. TRBV21-1 is labeled a pseudogene. This CDR3 has 16 amino acids. The CDR3 DNA sequence: TGTGCCAGCAGCAAACAAACAGGGGACTCTGGAAACACCATATATTTT. Translating gives CASSKQTGDSGNTIYF.

This clone occurred once. The V gene is TRBV5-1, the J gene TRBJ2-3; TRBD1 matches at 11 bases. J lost 3 bases, V lost 4 bases, and 4 bases had no gene match. CDR1 SGHRS and CDR2 YFSETQ come from the germline V gene. The length of the CDR3 is 15 residues. CDR3 DNA sequence: TGCGCCAGCAGCCCAGGGACAGGGGGAACAGATACGCAGTATTTT. It encodes CASSPGTGGTDTQYF. The complete variable domain, with remaining parts taken from reference TRBV5-1 and TRBJ2-3, reads KAGVTQTPRYLIKTRGQQVTLSCSPISGHRSVSWYQQTPGQGLQFLFEYFSETQRNKGNFPGRFSGRQFSNSRSEMNVSTLELGDSALYLCASSPGTGGTDTQYFGPGTRLTVL.

The chain links TRBV19 to TRBJ2-7, with a weak D call TRBD2 (6 bases). CDR1 is LNHDA, CDR2 SQIVND, per germline (reference sequence). This CDR3 has 13 amino acids. V was trimmed by 6 bases and J by 5 bases, leaving 14 bases between them. This CDR3 reads CASSGRNWHEQYF. DNA for the CDR3: TGTGCCAGTAGCGGGAGAAATTGGCACGAGCAGTACTTC.

A few counts support this clone. The chain employs TRBV28 and TRBJ2-7; tentatively, D is TRBD2 (6 bases). This CDR3 region has 12 residues. V lost 0 bases and J 6 bases, leaving 6 bases between the germline ends. CDR1 and CDR2 (germline): MDHEN, SYDVKM. Here the CDR3 reads CASSLWGGEQYF. For the CDR3, the DNA is TGTGCCAGCAGTTTATGGGGAGGCGAGCAGTACTTC.

CDR3 nucleotides: TGTGCCAGCAACCGGCCCCCGGGGGAGCAGTACTTC. Its translation is CASNRPPGEQYF. V usage is TRBV5-5 and J usage is TRBJ2-7, with a possible D match to TRBD2 (5 bases). Trimming took 6 bases from V and 7 from J, leaving 14 bases between them. Germline V gene lookup returns CDR1 SGHKS and CDR2 YYEKEE (reference sequence). This CDR3 region has 12 residues.

The CDR3 region has the DNA TGTGCCAGCAGCTGGACAGAGGGCACCTATGGCTACACCTTC. This codes for CASSWTEGTYGYTF. The chain uses TRBV7-9 and TRBJ1-2, with D possibly matching TRBD1 (6 bases). CDR3 length: 14 amino acids. V lost 4 bases to trimming and J lost 4 bases, with 13 bases between them. The germline CDR1 and CDR2 sequences are SEHNR and FQNEAQ (reference sequence). Full variable domain (remainder filled in from reference TRBV7-9 and TRBJ1-2): DTGVSQNPRHKITKRGQNVTFRCDPISEHNRLYWYRQTLGQGPEFLTYFQNEAQLEKSRLLSDRFSAERPKGSFSTLEIQRTEQGDSAMYLCASSWTEGTYGYTFGSGTRLTVV.

Comments on this clone: The identical CDR3 is also encoded by other nucleotide sequences in the sample. This CDR3 is CASSLTSGTITDTQYF. DNA of the CDR3: TGCGCCAGCAGCTTGACTTCCGGGACTATCACAGATACGCAGTATTTT. The chain has TRBV5-1 and TRBJ2-3; 7 bases line up with TRBD2. Germline lookup yields CDR1 SGHRS and CDR2 YFSETQ. Trimming removed 1 base from V and 2 bases from J; junction bases left unmatched: 7. This CDR3 has 16 amino acids. Based on the CDR3 plus reference TRBV5-1 and TRBJ2-3, the full variable domain is KAGVTQTPRYLIKTRGQQVTLSCSPISGHRSVSWYQQTPGQGLQFLFEYFSETQRNKGNFPGRFSGRQFSNSRSEMNVSTLELGDSALYLCASSLTSGTITDTQYFGPGTRLTVL.

The chain employs TRBV27 and TRBJ2-7; D may be TRBD2 (6 bases). Between the trimmed V and J ends, which lost 2 bases and 4 bases, there was a span of 9 bases. CDR3 length equals 13 residues. Germline values: CDR1 MNHEY, CDR2 SMNVEV (reference sequence). CDR3 region: CASSLGGSYEQYF. For the CDR3, the DNA is TGTGCCAGCAGTTTAGGAGGGTCGTACGAGCAGTACTTC.

The chain links TRBV5-1 to TRBJ2-2, with TRBD1 matching 9 bases. Germline V gene lookup returns CDR1 SGHRS and CDR2 YFSETQ. The CDR3 sequence is 16 residues long. V lost 4 bases to trimming and J lost 4 bases; unmatched junction nucleotides: 8. CDR3 DNA: TGCGCCAGCAGCGTAACAGGGGGCAGTATCACCGGGGAGCTGTTTTTT. Its translation: CASSVTGGSITGELFF.

This rearrangement joins TRBV18 to TRBJ2-3; 10 nucleotides align to TRBD1. The CDR3 contains 17 residues. J gave up 2 bases and V 0 bases, and 5 bases lay outside the gene matches. The germline CDR1 and CDR2 sequences are KGHSH and LQKENI. CDR3 sequence reads: CASSPPGQGSYTDTQYF. CDR3 DNA sequence: TGTGCCAGCTCACCACCGGGACAGGGGTCCTACACAGATACGCAGTATTTT.

The chain couples TRBV27 to TRBJ2-7; possible D gene TRBD1, 6 bases. Trimming removed 6 bases at V and 3 bases at J, with 12 bases between. This CDR3 has 13 residues. CDR1 is MNHEY and CDR2 is SMNVEV in the germline V gene (reference sequence). CDR3 in amino acids: CASSPGQNYEQYF. In DNA form, the CDR3 reads TGTGCCAGCAGCCCAGGACAGAACTACGAGCAGTACTTC.

The V gene is TRBV28, the J gene TRBJ1-2; no reliable D call. The V gene's germline CDR1 is MDHEN and CDR2 SYDVKM. The CDR3 is 13 amino acids. Trimming cost V 3 bases and J 9 bases, with 14 bases left between them. CDR3 coding DNA: TGTGCCAGCAGTTTTAGTCCTCGCACGAGCTACACCTTC. Its protein is CASSFSPRTSYTF.

This chain links TRBV5-6 with TRBJ1-1; 7 positions agree with TRBD1. There are 15 residues in the CDR3. Germline CDR1 is SGHDT and CDR2 is YYEEEE. After removal of 2 bases from V and 0 bases from J, the junction contained 4 bases not matched to a gene. CDR3 nucleotide sequence: TGTGCCAGCAGCTTTGGGGACAGAATGAACACTGAAGCTTTCTTT. This gives the protein CASSFGDRMNTEAFF.

This clone was detected only a few times. The CDR3 region has the DNA TGCGCCAGCAGCCAAGCCGGGAATCCTGAAGCTTTCTTT. Translation gives CASSQAGNPEAFF. The chain links TRBV4-1 to TRBJ1-1; D is ambiguous. This CDR3 has 13 amino acids. The V and J ends lost 1 base and 6 bases respectively, with 9 bases between them. The germline gives CDR1 MGHRA, CDR2 YSYEKL.

This rearrangement joins TRBV5-1 to TRBJ2-2; 7 bases align to TRBD2. The V gene's germline CDR1 is SGHRS and CDR2 YFSETQ. Trimming took 4 bases from V and 6 from J; bases not matched to a gene: 12. The CDR3 contains 16 residues. CDR3 in amino acids: CASSQRGSTPAGELFF. CDR3 bases: TGCGCCAGCAGCCAACGCGGGAGCACTCCAGCCGGGGAGCTGTTTTTT.